Below are 3 T cell receptor beta chains sequenced from a single sample in a study of blood T cell repertoires in COVID-19. Only in-frame clones appear in the TCRdb table, and some are missing; sequencing was by immunoSEQ multiplex PCR. The sample has some 86,000 clones, 75% to 95% seen once. The specimen sequenced was peripheral blood. These receptors were taken from a human donor with active COVID-19. The donor label of this sample is uncertain.

The V and J genes are TRBV7-6 and TRBJ2-3, with 7 nucleotides matching TRBD2. CDR3 length equals 16 residues. Germline loops: CDR1 SGHVS, CDR2 FNYEAQ. Trimming took 1 base from V and 3 from J; bases not matched to a gene: 7. CDR3 in amino acids: CASSLVGGLGTDTQYF. CDR3 in DNA: TGTGCCAGCAGCTTAGTCGGGGGGTTAGGGACAGATACGCAGTATTTT.

This sequence joins TRBV25-1 and TRBJ2-7; D might be TRBD1 (5 bases). Germline loops: CDR1 MGHDK, CDR2 SYGVNS. The CDR3 contains 13 residues. V was clipped by 2 bases and J by 3 bases, with 8 bases between them. Written as DNA, the CDR3 is TGTGCCAGCAGTGAACAGGGAAGCTACGAGCAGTACTTC. Protein sequence: CASSEQGSYEQYF.

The rearrangement joins TRBV19 to TRBJ1-5; D remains ambiguous. Trimming pared 6 bases from V and 4 bases from J, leaving 13 bases between. Germline V lookup: CDR1 LNHDA, CDR2 SQIVND (reference sequence). The CDR3 contains 14 residues. CDR3 coding DNA: TGTGCCAGTAGGGGCGTGGGAGTAAATCAGCCCCAGCATTTT. Translation: CASRGVGVNQPQHF.